The rows below give T cell receptor beta chains drawn from one sample of a study of T cells in Graves' hyperthyroidism and ophthalmopathy. In TCRdb, the multiplex PCR reads were re-called with MiXCR into one record per CDR3 protein. The sample yields around 760,000 distinct CDR3 sequences, over 35% seen once. The sample comprised blood. These receptors were obtained from a woman in her forties with Graves' hyperthyroidism. The CDR3 runs from the conserved cysteine through the conserved F or W. Fields, in order: J gene, clone size, D gene, V gene, CDR3 DNA, CDR3 protein. D genes are given only for firm matches. Not all rows give a size; the values are once, few, many and, for expanded clones, a class.

>TRBJ2-7|.|TRBD1|TRBV15
TGTGCCACCAGCAGATGGGACAGACCCCTCTCCTACGAGCAGTACTTC
CATSRWDRPLSYEQYF
>TRBJ1-4|few|.|TRBV4-2
TGTGCCAGCAGCCAAGAGGGGCGGTATGGGAATGAAAAACTGTTTTTT
CASSQEGRYGNEKLFF
>TRBJ2-3|.|TRBD2|TRBV10-3
TGTGCCATCACCGACGGCCTGGCGGGAGCCAGCACAGATACGCAGTATTTT
CAITDGLAGASTDTQYF
>TRBJ2-1|.|.|TRBV7-6
TGTGCCGGGGGCGGGAATGAGCAGTTCTTC
CAGGGNEQFF
>TRBJ2-2|many|.|TRBV10-3
TGTGCCGGGGGATCCGGGACGGTGAACACCGGGGAGCTGTTTTTT
CAGGSGTVNTGELFF
>TRBJ1-1|many|.|TRBV7-2
TGTGCCAGCAGCCGCTCTTGGGGGGACACTGAAGCTTTCTTT
CASSRSWGDTEAFF
>TRBJ1-1|many|.|TRBV20-1
TGCAGTGCTCCCGGGACAATGAACACTGAAGCTTTCTTT
CSAPGTMNTEAFF
>TRBJ2-5|few|.|TRBV10-3
TGTGCCAGCAGTTCCACCGGGGAGATCTTTCAAGAGACCCAGTACTTC
CASSSTGEIFQETQYF
>TRBJ1-1|few|TRBD1|TRBV4-2
TGTGCCAGCAGCCAAGAAACAGGGGGCGGTGAAGCTTTCTTT
CASSQETGGGEAFF
>TRBJ2-7|many|.|TRBV20-1
TGCAGTGCTAGAGAGACGGGGAGCTCCTACGAGCAGTACTTC
CSARETGSSYEQYF
>TRBJ2-3|.|TRBD2|TRBV29-1
TGCAGCGTTGCTGTGGCGGGAGACGCTACAGATACGCAGTATTTT
CSVAVAGDATDTQYF
>TRBJ1-5|few|.|TRBV5-8
TGTGCCAGCAGCTTGAGGGTGGTCAGCCATAGCAATCAGCCCCAGCATTTT
CASSLRVVSHSNQPQHF
>TRBJ1-2|.|TRBD1|TRBV29-1
TGCAGCTCTTGGGACAGGGGGCTTCGTCACGGCTACACCTTC
CSSWDRGLRHGYTF
>TRBJ1-1|many|TRBD1|TRBV20-1
TGCAGTGCTAGACCGGGACAGGGAGGGACTGAAGCTTTCTTT
CSARPGQGGTEAFF
>TRBJ2-7|many|TRBD2|TRBV12-3/TRBV12-4
TGTGCCAGTCGGCTGGGCGGGAGCTCCTACGAGCAGTACTTC
CASRLGGSSYEQYF
>TRBJ2-7|.|.|TRBV11-3
TGTGCCAGCAGCGCAGGGTACCCGACGGATACGCAGTACTTC
CASSAGYPTDTQYF
>TRBJ1-2|many|.|TRBV15
TGTGCCACCAGCAGAGATAGTGTAGGGGGCTACACCTTC
CATSRDSVGGYTF
>TRBJ1-6|few|.|TRBV6-5
TGTGCCAGCAGTTTCGGGGGGCTGGATAATTCACCCCTCCACTTT
CASSFGGLDNSPLHF
>TRBJ2-7|few|.|TRBV7-8
TGTGCCAGCAGTTTAAGGGGAACCCATGCGGGACGGTGGTCTCCCTTCTACGAGCAGTACTTC
CASSLRGTHAGRWSPFYEQYF
>TRBJ2-7|.|TRBD2|TRBV7-2
TGTGCCAGCAGGCGACGGCGGGAGGGGTCCTACGAGCAGTACTTC
CASRRRREGSYEQYF
>TRBJ2-7|few|.|TRBV6-2/TRBV6-3
TGTGCCAGCAGTTACTCACGGCGGGGAGGCTACGAGCAGTACTTC
CASSYSRRGGYEQYF
>TRBJ1-2|many|TRBD1|TRBV9
TGTGCCAGCAGCGTCGGACAGGTCCCTAACTTCTATGGCTACACCTTC
CASSVGQVPNFYGYTF
>TRBJ1-5|many|.|TRBV15
TGTGCCACCAGCAGAGATAAAGGGAATCAGCCCCAGCATTTT
CATSRDKGNQPQHF
>TRBJ1-2|few|.|TRBV20-1
TGCAGTGCTAGAGAAGCGGGCTATGGCTACACCTTC
CSAREAGYGYTF
>TRBJ2-7|.|TRBD2|TRBV5-1
TGCGCCAGCAGCTTGGGGCTAGCGGGAGTAATACGGGAGCAGTACTTC
CASSLGLAGVIREQYF
>TRBJ1-1|.|.|TRBV6-6
TGTGCCAGCAGTTTCCCCTCAGCGAACACTGAAGCTTTCTTT
CASSFPSANTEAFF
>TRBJ1-5|.|.|TRBV19
TGTGCCAGTAGTATCATCGGGATAAGCAATCAGCCCCAGCATTTT
CASSIIGISNQPQHF
>TRBJ1-1|.|.|TRBV7-2
TGTGCCAGCAGCTTGGGGGCAGAGATGGGAGGCACTGAAGCTTTCTTT
CASSLGAEMGGTEAFF
>TRBJ1-1|few|TRBD1|TRBV7-8
TGTGCCAGCAGCTCCTCCGGGACAGTAAACACTGAAGCTTTCTTT
CASSSSGTVNTEAFF
>TRBJ1-1|.|TRBD1|TRBV5-1
TGCGCCAGCAGCTTGGGCCGGTGGGACAGAGACCCGAACACTGAAGCTTTCTTT
CASSLGRWDRDPNTEAFF